The present TCR beta chain was sequenced within a study of Ad26.COV2.S vaccination and SARS-CoV-2 variants. Study summary: Into the muscle, Ad26.COV2.S was dosed once or twice, 56 days apart.

Note on this clone: What it binds is not known.

Study-wide points: Non-spike TCR breadth showed similarity between vaccine and placebo recipients. Measures of TCR breadth and depth may have fallen short of total T cell responses.

Indicated treatment: 19 received Ad26.COV2.S at low or high dose, single or two shots; about 5 received placebo; per-sample allocation not given. After the first vaccine or placebo injection, samples were drawn on day 63. A Boston adult aged 18-55 years was the donor. Repertoires were generated with immunoSEQ multiplex PCR, while TCRdb's copy carries only in-frame clones and drops some. The repertoire holds around 300,000 clones, with about 87% as singletons. Trimming left V 4 bases short and J 3 bases short, with 17 bases between. Germline CDR1 is SGHDT and CDR2 is YYEEEE. The CDR3 is made up of 15 amino acids.

The receptor was isolated from a person between 18 and 60 years old who received the Ad26.COV2.S COVID-19 vaccine or a placebo. The sequencing used peripheral blood, collected in a trial of Ad26.COV2.S vaccine versus placebo. The chain couples TRBV5-6 to TRBJ2-7; possible D gene TRBD2, 6 bases. DNA for the CDR3: TGTGCCAGCAGCACCGTACCTAGCGCCAGCTACGAGCAGTACTTC. This sequence encodes CASSTVPSASYEQYF.